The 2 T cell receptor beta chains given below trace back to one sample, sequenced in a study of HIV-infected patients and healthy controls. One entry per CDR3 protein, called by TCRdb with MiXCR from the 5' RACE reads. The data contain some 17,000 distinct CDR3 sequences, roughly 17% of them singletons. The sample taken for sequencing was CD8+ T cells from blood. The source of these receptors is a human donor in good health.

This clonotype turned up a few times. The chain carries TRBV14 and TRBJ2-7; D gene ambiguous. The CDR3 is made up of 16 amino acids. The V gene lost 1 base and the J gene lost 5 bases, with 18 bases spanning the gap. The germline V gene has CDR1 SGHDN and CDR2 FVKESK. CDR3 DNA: TGTGCCAGCAGCCAAGTAATCCCAGGCCGGAATAACGAGCAGTACTTC. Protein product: CASSQVIPGRNNEQYF.

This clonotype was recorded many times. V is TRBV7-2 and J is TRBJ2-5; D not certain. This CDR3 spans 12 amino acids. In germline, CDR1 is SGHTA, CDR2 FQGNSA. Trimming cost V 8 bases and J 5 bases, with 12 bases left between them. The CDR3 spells CASLLTGETQYF. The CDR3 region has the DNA TGTGCCAGCCTTTTGACTGGGGAGACCCAGTACTTC. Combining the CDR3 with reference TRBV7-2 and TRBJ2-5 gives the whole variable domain GAGVSQSPSNKVTEKGKDVELRCDPISGHTALYWYRQSLGQGLEFLIYFQGNSAPDKSGLPSDRFSAERTGGSVSTLTIQRTQQEDSAVYLCASLLTGETQYFGPGTRLLVL.